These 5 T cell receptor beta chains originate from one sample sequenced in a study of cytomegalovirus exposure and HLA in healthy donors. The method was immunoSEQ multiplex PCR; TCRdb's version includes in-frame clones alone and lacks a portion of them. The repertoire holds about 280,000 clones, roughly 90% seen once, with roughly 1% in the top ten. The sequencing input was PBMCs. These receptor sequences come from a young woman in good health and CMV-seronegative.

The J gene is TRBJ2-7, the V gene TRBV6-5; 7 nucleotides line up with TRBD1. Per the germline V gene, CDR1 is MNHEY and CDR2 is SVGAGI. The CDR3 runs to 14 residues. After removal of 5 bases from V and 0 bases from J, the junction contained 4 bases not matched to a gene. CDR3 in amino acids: CASSRGRSSYEQYF. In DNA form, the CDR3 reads TGTGCCAGCAGTAGGGGGCGAAGCTCCTACGAGCAGTACTTC.

The CDR3 region has the DNA TGCGCCAGCAGCTTGGTATCCGTTGGACAGGCACATACGCAGTATTTT. Protein: CASSLVSVGQAHTQYF. This sequence joins TRBV5-1 and TRBJ2-3; 7 bases match TRBD1. V lost 0 bases and J lost 7; bases outside the gene matches: 11. CDR3 length: 16 amino acids. CDR1 and CDR2 (germline): SGHRS, YFSETQ.

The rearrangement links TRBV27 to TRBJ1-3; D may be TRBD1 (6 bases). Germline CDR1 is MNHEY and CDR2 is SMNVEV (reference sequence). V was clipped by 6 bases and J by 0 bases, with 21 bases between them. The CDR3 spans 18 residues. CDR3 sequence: CASSLSRAGEGSGNTIYF. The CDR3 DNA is TGTGCCAGCAGCCTCTCCCGGGCAGGGGAGGGCTCTGGAAACACCATATATTTT.

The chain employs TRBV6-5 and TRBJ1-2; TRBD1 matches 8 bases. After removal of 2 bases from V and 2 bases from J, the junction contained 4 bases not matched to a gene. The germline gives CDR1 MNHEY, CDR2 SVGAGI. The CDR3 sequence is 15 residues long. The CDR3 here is CASSYQNRGNYGYTF. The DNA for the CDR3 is TGTGCCAGCAGTTACCAAAACAGGGGGAACTATGGCTACACCTTC.

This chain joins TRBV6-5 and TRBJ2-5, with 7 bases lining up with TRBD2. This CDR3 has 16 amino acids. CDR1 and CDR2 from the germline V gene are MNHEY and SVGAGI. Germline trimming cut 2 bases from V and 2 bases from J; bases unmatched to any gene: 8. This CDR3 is CASSYTLAELQETQYF. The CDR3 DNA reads TGTGCCAGCAGTTACACCCTAGCGGAGTTACAAGAGACCCAGTACTTC.